One T cell receptor beta chain is described in this entry. The data were taken from a study of cytomegalovirus exposure and HLA in healthy donors. With 60 Vbeta and 13 Jbeta primers, the PCR was carried out. The table came from immunoSEQ multiplex PCR; TCRdb's copy has only in-frame clones and leaves some out. The table lists approximately 140,000 clones, around 80% of them singletons. The CDR3 is 16 residues long. The V gene's germline CDR1 is SGDLS and CDR2 YYNGEE. The V gene end was trimmed by 4 bases and the J gene end by 2 bases; junction bases not matched to a gene: 5. Sequenced input: PBMCs. The chain couples TRBV9 to TRBJ2-7, with 14 bases identical to TRBD2. The TCR sequence derives from a man aged 30 to 45 in good health and CMV-seronegative. The CDR3 DNA reads as TGTGCCAGCAGCATATCGGGACTAGCGGGGGCCTACGAGCAGTACTTC. Encoded protein: CASSISGLAGAYEQYF. Using reference TRBV9 and TRBJ2-7 for the parts outside the CDR3, the full variable domain is DSGVTQTPKHLITATGQRVTLRCSPRSGDLSVYWYQQSLDQGLQFLIQYYNGEERAKGNILERFSAQQFPDLHSELNLSSLELGDSALYFCASSISGLAGAYEQYFGPGTRLTVT.